These T cell receptor beta chains were read from a single sample in a study of cytomegalovirus exposure and HLA in healthy donors. The data were produced by immunoSEQ multiplex PCR, yet TCRdb's version contains in-frame clones alone and is incomplete. The sample consists of around 150,000 clones, roughly three quarters of them appearing once. The sequenced sample was PBMCs. These TCRs come from a man aged 18 to 29 in good health and CMV-seronegative. Each CDR3 is given with its conserved first and last residue. A D gene is named only where the DNA matches it firmly. Not every row has a clone size; where given, it reads once, few, many or a size class.

D gene: TRBD2; J gene: TRBJ2-1; clone size: NA; V gene: TRBV14; CDR3 DNA: TGTGCCAGCAGCCGACGGACTAGCGGGAGTATCGATGAGCAGTTCTTC; CDR3 protein: CASSRRTSGSIDEQFF
D gene: NA; J gene: TRBJ1-6; clone size: few; V gene: TRBV6-5; CDR3 DNA: TGTGCCAGCAGTTACCTTATGGGGGGGCTTAATTCACCCCTCCACTTT; CDR3 protein: CASSYLMGGLNSPLHF
D gene: NA; J gene: TRBJ2-1; clone size: NA; V gene: TRBV9; CDR3 DNA: TGTGCCAGCAGCGTAGGGGCAGGTTCTTACAATGAGCAGTTCTTC; CDR3 protein: CASSVGAGSYNEQFF
D gene: NA; J gene: TRBJ1-3; clone size: NA; V gene: TRBV2; CDR3 DNA: TGTGCCAGCAGTGCGGACAGCGGAAACACCATATATTTT; CDR3 protein: CASSADSGNTIYF
D gene: TRBD1; J gene: TRBJ1-4; clone size: NA; V gene: TRBV6-1; CDR3 DNA: TGTGCCAGCAGTGCCCCCAGGACAGGGGGCTCTGAAAAACTGTTTTTT; CDR3 protein: CASSAPRTGGSEKLFF
D gene: TRBD1; J gene: TRBJ2-5; clone size: once; V gene: TRBV14; CDR3 DNA: TGTGCCAGCAGCTGGACAGGGAGACAAGAGACCCAGTACTTC; CDR3 protein: CASSWTGRQETQYF
D gene: TRBD2; J gene: TRBJ2-1; clone size: NA; V gene: TRBV25-1; CDR3 DNA: TGTGCCATCTCGGGGACTAGCGGAAACAATGAGCAGTTCTTC; CDR3 protein: CAISGTSGNNEQFF
D gene: NA; J gene: TRBJ2-3; clone size: many; V gene: TRBV6-1; CDR3 DNA: TGTGCCAGCAGTGATTACGGCAGGGCTACCACAGATACGCAGTATTTT; CDR3 protein: CASSDYGRATTDTQYF
D gene: NA; J gene: TRBJ1-1; clone size: NA; V gene: TRBV29-1; CDR3 DNA: TGCAGCGTTGTCGGTCCTTCAAACACTGAAGCTTTCTTT; CDR3 protein: CSVVGPSNTEAFF
D gene: TRBD2; J gene: TRBJ2-5; clone size: once; V gene: TRBV11-2; CDR3 DNA: TGTGCCAGCAGCTCGGTAGCGGGGGGTCAAGAGACCCAGTACTTC; CDR3 protein: CASSSVAGGQETQYF
D gene: TRBD1; J gene: TRBJ1-2; clone size: NA; V gene: TRBV18; CDR3 DNA: TGTGCCAGCTCACCTGTCGGACAGGATTATGGCTACACCTTC; CDR3 protein: CASSPVGQDYGYTF
D gene: TRBD1; J gene: TRBJ1-6; clone size: NA; V gene: TRBV7-8; CDR3 DNA: TGTGCCAGCAGCCATCGACAGGGGAATTCACCCCTCCACTTT; CDR3 protein: CASSHRQGNSPLHF
D gene: TRBD1; J gene: TRBJ2-7; clone size: NA; V gene: TRBV7-2; CDR3 DNA: TGTGCCAGCAGCTTAGGACAGGGGTCCCACTCGATTACCTACGAGCAGTACTTC; CDR3 protein: CASSLGQGSHSITYEQYF
D gene: TRBD2; J gene: TRBJ2-1; clone size: NA; V gene: TRBV5-1; CDR3 DNA: TGCGCCAGCAGCTCCCTAGCGGGAGGGGCCAATGAGCAGTTCTTC; CDR3 protein: CASSSLAGGANEQFF
D gene: TRBD1; J gene: TRBJ1-2; clone size: NA; V gene: TRBV5-6; CDR3 DNA: TGTGCCAGCGGCCTCCTCGGACAGGGGAATTATGGCTACACCTTC; CDR3 protein: CASGLLGQGNYGYTF
D gene: TRBD1; J gene: TRBJ2-2; clone size: NA; V gene: TRBV30; CDR3 DNA: TGTGCCGGATGGACAGGGCTGAACACCGGGGAGCTGTTTTTT; CDR3 protein: CAGWTGLNTGELFF
D gene: NA; J gene: TRBJ2-7; clone size: few; V gene: TRBV6-6; CDR3 DNA: TGTGCCAGCAGTTACTCACTCTACGAGCAGTACTTC; CDR3 protein: CASSYSLYEQYF
D gene: TRBD1; J gene: TRBJ1-1; clone size: NA; V gene: TRBV19; CDR3 DNA: TGTGCCAGTAGTGCCTCGGGACAGACGAACACTGAAGCTTTCTTT; CDR3 protein: CASSASGQTNTEAFF
D gene: NA; J gene: TRBJ2-3; clone size: NA; V gene: TRBV15; CDR3 DNA: TGTGCCACCAGCCATCGACGGGGAAGCACAGATACGCAGTATTTT; CDR3 protein: CATSHRRGSTDTQYF
D gene: NA; J gene: TRBJ1-2; clone size: NA; V gene: TRBV30; CDR3 DNA: TGTGCCTGGTCCGCGGGGAGCTATGGCTACACCTTC; CDR3 protein: CAWSAGSYGYTF
D gene: TRBD1; J gene: TRBJ1-2; clone size: few; V gene: TRBV7-8; CDR3 DNA: TGTGCCAGCAGCTTAGCGCGGGGGACAGGGAGATTTTATGGCTACACCTTC; CDR3 protein: CASSLARGTGRFYGYTF
D gene: TRBD2; J gene: TRBJ2-4; clone size: NA; V gene: TRBV27; CDR3 DNA: TGTGCCAGCAGGCATACTAGCGTTATAGGCAACATTCAGTACTTC; CDR3 protein: CASRHTSVIGNIQYF
D gene: NA; J gene: TRBJ2-5; clone size: NA; V gene: TRBV29-1; CDR3 DNA: TGCAGCGTTGAACGGGGGGCCGGGGAGACCCAGTACTTC; CDR3 protein: CSVERGAGETQYF
D gene: TRBD2; J gene: TRBJ2-1; clone size: NA; V gene: TRBV11-3; CDR3 DNA: TGTGCCTCGGGTGGGGGGGTTGAGCAGTTCTTC; CDR3 protein: CASGGGVEQFF
D gene: NA; J gene: TRBJ1-5; clone size: few; V gene: TRBV30; CDR3 DNA: TGTGCCTGGAGTGGACAGGGCAATCAGCCCCAGCATTTT; CDR3 protein: CAWSGQGNQPQHF
D gene: NA; J gene: TRBJ1-4; clone size: once; V gene: TRBV4-1; CDR3 DNA: TGCGCCAGCAGCCCCCCGTTTGGAGGGCCGAATGAAAAACTGTTTTTT; CDR3 protein: CASSPPFGGPNEKLFF
D gene: NA; J gene: TRBJ2-1; clone size: NA; V gene: TRBV6-4; CDR3 DNA: TGTGCCAGCAGTGACTCAAACTTACCGGATGAGCAGTTCTTC; CDR3 protein: CASSDSNLPDEQFF
D gene: TRBD1; J gene: TRBJ2-5; clone size: NA; V gene: TRBV18; CDR3 DNA: TGTGCCAGCTCACCCCCTCCACAGGGGGTAGGGGAGACCCAGTACTTC; CDR3 protein: CASSPPPQGVGETQYF
D gene: TRBD1; J gene: TRBJ1-1; clone size: few; V gene: TRBV6-6; CDR3 DNA: TGTGCCAGCAGTGCGGACAGGGGCGGACCTGAAGCTTTCTTT; CDR3 protein: CASSADRGGPEAFF
D gene: NA; J gene: TRBJ1-4; clone size: NA; V gene: TRBV19; CDR3 DNA: TGTGCCAGTAGTATAGGGGGGCTGGTCTCTTCAAATCGCCACGGAAAACTGTTTTTT; CDR3 protein: CASSIGGLVSSNRHGKLFF
D gene: NA; J gene: TRBJ2-3; clone size: NA; V gene: TRBV5-1; CDR3 DNA: TGCGCCAGCAGCTTGGCACCAGGAGGGGGCACAGATACGCAGTATTTT; CDR3 protein: CASSLAPGGGTDTQYF
D gene: TRBD1; J gene: TRBJ2-1; clone size: NA; V gene: TRBV7-3; CDR3 DNA: TGTGCCAGCAGCGCGGGACAGGCCAATGAGCAGTTCTTC; CDR3 protein: CASSAGQANEQFF